This entry lists 18 T cell receptor beta chains sequenced from one sample in a study of blood T cell repertoires in COVID-19. Repertoires were generated with immunoSEQ multiplex PCR, while TCRdb's copy carries only in-frame clones and drops some. The sample has tens of thousands of clones, roughly 80% seen once. The specimen sequenced was peripheral blood. The receptors come from a man over 45 with COVID-19, enrolled during active disease.

This clone has a handful of counts. The chain carries TRBV7-2 and TRBJ2-3; 7 nucleotides match TRBD2. Trimming took 2 bases from V and 11 from J; bases not matched to a gene: 4. CDR1 SGHTA and CDR2 FQGNSA come from the germline V gene. The CDR3 length is 12 residues. The CDR3, as DNA: TGTGCCAGCAGCTTATATGGGGGGGAGCAGTATTTT. Translation: CASSLYGGEQYF.

This clone was seen only a few times. The rearrangement uses TRBV30 and TRBJ2-1; D may be TRBD2 (6 bases). CDR3 length: 17 residues. Germline V gives CDR1 GTSNPN, CDR2 SVGIG (reference sequence). Trimming removed 0 bases at V and 5 bases at J, with 20 bases between. In DNA form, the CDR3 reads TGTGCCTGGAGTGTAGGCGGGACTGAGAGGTGGAACAATGAGCAGTTCTTC. This encodes CAWSVGGTERWNNEQFF.

V is TRBV6-4 and J is TRBJ1-5; D may be TRBD1 (5 bases). The CDR3 runs 18 residues. The germline V and J ends were trimmed by 2 bases and 3 bases, with 20 bases remaining between them. Looked up from germline, CDR1 is MRHNA and CDR2 is SNTAGT. Here the CDR3 reads CASSDIRGGGVTNQPQHF. The CDR3 bases are TGTGCCAGCAGTGACATACGGGGTGGGGGGGTTACCAATCAGCCCCAGCATTTT.

The chain uses TRBV6-1 and TRBJ2-5; TRBD2 agrees at 11 bases. The CDR3 is 17 amino acids. Germline V gene sequence: CDR1 MNHNS, CDR2 SASEGT. V was pared by 4 bases and J by 5 bases, with 12 bases of the junction left unmatched. The DNA of the CDR3 is TGTGCCAGCAGTGCCAATAGCGGGGGGGCGGTTGGGGAGACCCAGTACTTC. This translates into CASSANSGGAVGETQYF.

This chain links TRBV5-8 with TRBJ2-6; D unresolved. The V and J ends lost 0 bases and 0 bases respectively, with 7 bases between them. Per the germline V gene, CDR1 is SGHTS and CDR2 is YDEGEE. The CDR3 has 16 residues. The CDR3 nucleotides are TGTGCCAGCAGCTTGGTTGTATTCTCTGGGGCCAACGTCCTGACTTTC. Amino acid sequence: CASSLVVFSGANVLTF.

The chain uses TRBV27 and TRBJ1-4; 8 bases match TRBD1. Germline V lookup: CDR1 MNHEY, CDR2 SMNVEV (reference sequence). The CDR3 covers 14 residues. Trimming cost V 5 bases and J 7 bases; bases outside gene matches: 6. CDR3 bases: TGTGCCAGCAGTCCTGGACAGGGTGGTGAAAAACTGTTTTTT. Its translation is CASSPGQGGEKLFF. Supplemented by reference TRBV27 and TRBJ1-4, the full variable domain reads EAQVTQNPRYLITVTGKKLTVTCSQNMNHEYMSWYRQDPGLGLRQIYYSMNVEVTDKGDVPEGYKVSRKEKRNFPLILESPSPNQTSLYFCASSPGQGGEKLFFGSGTQLSVL.

The chain links TRBV5-1 to TRBJ1-1; 7 nucleotides match TRBD1. Germline V gives CDR1 SGHRS, CDR2 YFSETQ. The V segment lost 2 bases and the J segment 1 base; nucleotides outside the gene matches: 2. The CDR3 covers 14 residues. In nucleotides, the CDR3 is TGCGCCAGCAGCTTTGGACAGGAGAACACTGAAGCTTTCTTT. This gives the protein CASSFGQENTEAFF.

V gene TRBV7-9 combines with J gene TRBJ1-2; D may be TRBD1 (5 bases). This CDR3 spans 11 amino acids. The ends were cut back, 10 bases at V and 9 bases at J, with 15 bases in the middle. Germline lookup yields CDR1 SEHNR and CDR2 FQNEAQ (reference sequence). CDR3 nucleotide sequence: TGTGCCACCCAACCAGACAGTCGCTACACCTTC. The encoded protein is CATQPDSRYTF.

This chain connects TRBV18 to TRBJ1-3, with a possible D match to TRBD1 (5 bases). V was trimmed by 3 bases and J by 0 bases, leaving 9 bases between them. CDR1 KGHSH and CDR2 LQKENI come from the germline V gene. The CDR3 extends over 15 amino acids. CDR3 loop: CASSPGLASGNTIYF. As DNA, the CDR3 is TGTGCCAGCTCACCGGGACTCGCCTCTGGAAACACCATATATTTT.

Only one count was recorded for this clone. This chain links TRBV5-3 with TRBJ2-1; weak D call: TRBD2 (9 bases). TRBV5-3 belongs to the ORF category, with a function that is uncertain. Trimming shortened V by 0 bases and J by 0 bases, and 31 bases separated the two germline ends. The CDR3 has 23 residues. Here the CDR3 DNA reads TGTGCCAGAAGCTTGGTCTGGCAGGGGGCCCTAGCGGGGCGACCATCCTCCTACAATGAGCAGTTCTTC. It yields the protein CARSLVWQGALAGRPSSYNEQFF.

The chain employs TRBV3-1 (or the pseudogene TRBV3-2) and TRBJ1-2, with 9 bases aligning to TRBD1. The junction had 9 bases not matched to a gene; V was cut back by 1 base and J by 6 bases. The CDR3 consists of 16 residues. Germline lookup yields CDR1 LGHDT and CDR2 YNNKEL (reference sequence). For the CDR3, the DNA is TGTGCCAGCAGCCAAGCCGCGACAGGGGGAGTAGATGGCTACACCTTC. Its protein product is CASSQAATGGVDGYTF.

J is TRBJ2-1 and V is TRBV19; D unclear. V lost 3 bases and J lost 6, with 9 bases in between. The CDR3 is 13 amino acids. Germline V gene sequence: CDR1 LNHDA, CDR2 SQIVND (reference sequence). The chain's CDR3 is CASSIGSLNEQFF. In DNA, the CDR3 is TGTGCCAGTAGTATCGGGTCGCTCAATGAGCAGTTCTTC.

The chain couples TRBV6-5 to TRBJ2-3; D remains unclear. Trimming pared 6 bases from V and 0 bases from J, leaving 10 bases between. The germline V gene has CDR1 MNHEY and CDR2 SVGAGI. There are 14 residues in the CDR3. The CDR3 spells CASRRTGSTDTQYF. The CDR3 DNA reads TGTGCCAGCAGACGTACGGGTAGCACAGATACGCAGTATTTT.

CDR3 loop: CASSQDSLAGDNEQFF. The CDR3 nucleotides are TGCGCCAGCAGCCAAGATAGTCTAGCGGGGGACAATGAGCAGTTCTTC. V usage is TRBV4-1 and J usage is TRBJ2-1; TRBD2 matches 10 bases. CDR1 is MGHRA and CDR2 is YSYEKL in the germline V gene. The trim removed 0 bases at V and 5 bases at J, leaving 4 bases unmatched. The length of the CDR3 is 16 residues.

The chain recombines TRBV3-1 (or the pseudogene TRBV3-2) with TRBJ2-7; possible D gene TRBD1, 5 bases. V was cut by 2 bases and J by 5 bases, with 16 bases left in between. This CDR3 is built from 15 residues. Germline values: CDR1 LGHDT, CDR2 YNNKEL (reference sequence). The CDR3 loop is CASSQRAQGKNEQYF. The DNA of the CDR3 is TGTGCCAGCAGCCAACGGGCCCAGGGTAAGAACGAGCAGTACTTC.

The chain carries TRBV3-1 (or the pseudogene TRBV3-2) and TRBJ1-2; 10 bases align to TRBD1. Germline assignment: CDR1 LGHDT and CDR2 YNNKEL (reference sequence). The junction had 4 bases not matched to a gene; V was cut back by 5 bases and J by 7 bases. The CDR3 totals 13 residues. For the CDR3, the DNA is TGTGCCAGCAGCTGGGACAGGGGAGGTGGCTACACCTTC. Translated, it gives CASSWDRGGGYTF.

V usage is TRBV6-5 and J usage is TRBJ1-2; a possible D gene is TRBD1 (6 bases). V gave up 2 bases and J gave up 4 bases, with 17 bases separating them. There are 16 residues in the CDR3. Looked up from germline, CDR1 is MNHEY and CDR2 is SVGAGI. CDR3 residues: CASSYGTIGQSYGYTF. In DNA form, the CDR3 reads TGTGCCAGCAGTTACGGGACAATCGGACAGAGCTATGGCTACACCTTC.

The chain is built from TRBV9 and TRBJ2-5, with a tentative D call TRBD2 (6 bases). CDR1 and CDR2 (germline): SGDLS, YYNGEE. CDR3 length equals 15 residues. Between the trimmed V and J ends, which lost 2 bases and 4 bases, there was a span of 15 bases. In DNA, the CDR3 is TGTGCCAGCAGCGTTGCCCTCGCGGGGAGAGAGACCCAGTACTTC. It translates to CASSVALAGRETQYF.